This TCR beta chain was sequenced for a study of T cell clonality in common variable immunodeficiency (dated by TCRdb to between 2015 and 2017). Findings and caveats that apply to the study as a whole: Correlations between repertoire features and clinical complications were limited by patient heterogeneity within the CVID cohort. Even though DNA input was the same, control samples had an average of about 89,000 unique sequences each, compared with roughly 34,000 in CVID samples. According to the authors, figuring out what caused the increased clonality in CVID would require sequencing the repertoires of T cell subpopulations. Fewer TCRbeta clones were shared among CVID subjects than among healthy controls (p < 0.0001). TCRbeta clonality was higher in CVID subjects than in healthy controls (t-test p = 0.018), and the increase was most characteristic of about a third of subjects. Reportedly, TCRbeta sequences from CVID had fewer deletions and N-nucleotide insertions, and highly modified clones with 13 or more V deletions were absent from CVID.

This clone was observed a few times. This clone's antigen is unknown. Coverage ceases 3 residues before the CDR3 finishes, and the germline J gene fills in the end. The CDR3 numbers 17 residues from cysteine through phenylalanine. Of the CDR3's DNA, 42 bases were read; they are in frame from base 1. The germline V gene (reference sequence) sets CDR1 to LNHDA and CDR2 to SQIVND. The junction shows trimming of 0 bases on V and 0 bases on J, plus 12 bases between the germline ends. For sequencing, equivalent amounts of genomic DNA were input from CVID and control samples. For every sample, a 60 bp segment covering the rearranged TCRbeta CDR3 region was amplified and then sequenced. The immunoSEQ assay, a bias-corrected multiplex PCR combined with high-throughput sequencing, was used to amplify TCRbeta. The study's own analysis went as follows. Each unique nucleotide sequence was treated as a clone and annotated with V, D and J genes, copy number and frequency. Sequences were labeled productive if in frame, and non-productive if out of frame or containing stop codons. As previously described, clonality was computed from Shannon's entropy. The predicted amino acid sequences of productive clones were used to derive the mean CDR3 Kyte-Doolittle hydropathy. The R hclust function was used to hierarchically cluster scaled V gene usage with Manhattan distance and complete linkage. To assess clone sharing by CDR3 amino acid sequence, 12 repertoires per group were resampled over 100 rounds. The repertoires were screened for around 70 published EBV-specific TCRbeta sequences and around 250 published CMV-specific TCRbeta sequences. Analysis left out a couple of CVID samples that produced under 10,000 sequences, so approximately 40 CVID repertoires remained. What TCRdb holds here is the immuneACCESS table cut down to in-frame rearrangements. Part of the clones is not present; checked against another copy, under half of the missing clones reflect an unresolved V gene, and the others are unexplained. That table supplies the V and J calls and clone size; D and trimming were determined from the DNA. This sample has 25,000 or so clones in the table, none counted a single time. Jointly, the top ten make up about 9.2% of the sample.

Diagnosis of CVID followed standard criteria, namely serum IgG, IgA and/or IgM below the normal range together with specific antibody deficiency. There were some 45 subjects in the CVID group (roughly 15 female and around 30 male), ranging in age from about 9 to 65 years, with a mean age of roughly 40. Predominantly Caucasian heritage was noted among both the CVID patients and the healthy controls. Replacement immunoglobulin therapy had been administered to all CVID subjects for at least one year at the time of study participation. At the time of blood collection, no CVID subject was ill or was being treated with immunomodulatory or immunosuppressive medication. Heparinized peripheral whole blood samples of about 5 to 8 ml were obtained from each donor. TCRbeta CDR3 repertoires were sequenced from genomic DNA of adults with common variable immune deficiency (CVID) and healthy adult controls. Diluted blood was subjected to density centrifugation over Hypaque 1077 or Ficoll-Paque for isolation of peripheral blood mononuclear cells. Unsorted mononuclear cells served as the source of genomic DNA, which was extracted either by Qiagen column purification or by a centrifugation-based method.

The rearrangement joined TRBV19 to TRBJ1-5; a tentative D call is TRBD1 (6 bases match). Sequencing used peripheral blood mononuclear cells. This receptor was obtained from a human donor with common variable immunodeficiency. The CDR3 DNA, read in part, is TGTGCCAGTAGTATAGATCAACAGGGTTATAGCAATCAGCCC. It is translated as CASSIDQQGYSNQP. The full CDR3 is CASSIDQQGYSNQPQHF.